The 23 T cell receptor beta chains in this list originate from one sample, sequenced in a study of CD8+CD57+ T cells in acquired aplastic anemia. Using genomic DNA as the template, TCR beta VDJ and CDR3 profiling was carried out. In TCRdb, the reads were re-called with MiXCR into one record per CDR3 protein. The data hold hundreds of thousands of distinct CDR3 sequences, with 55% to 70% observed a single time. Source material: sorted CD4+, CD8+, or CD8+CD57+ T cells (not recorded which) from PBMCs. The receptors originated from a human donor in good health, serving as a control.

Concerning this clonotype: One junction end disagrees with the germline gene, perhaps due to a read error. The chain has TRBV19 and TRBJ2-3; the D gene is possibly TRBD2 (5 bases). The CDR3 is made up of 14 amino acids. Germline V lookup: CDR1 LNHDA, CDR2 SQIVND (reference sequence). DNA for the CDR3: TGTGCCAGTAGTATCCGGGGAAGACTAATGAAAAACTGTTTT. It specifies CASSIRGRLMKNCF.

The chain couples TRBV20-1 to TRBJ2-7, with D possibly being TRBD1 or TRBD2 (5 bases each). Germline-derived CDR1 and CDR2 are DFQATT and SNEGSKA (reference sequence). The CDR3 is made up of 13 amino acids. The CDR3 sequence: CSASGPGDYEQYF. The CDR3 bases are TGCAGCGCTTCGGGGCCAGGCGACTACGAGCAGTACTTC.

This clonotype has a count of ten or more. This sequence joins TRBV7-2 and TRBJ1-2; 9 nucleotides match TRBD1. With 1 base clipped from V and 3 bases from J, the junction kept 6 bases outside the gene matches. The CDR3 loop spans 16 amino acids. Germline-derived CDR1 and CDR2 are SGHTA and FQGNSA. CDR3 bases: TGTGCCAGCAGCTTAGGGACCGGGACAGGGCACTATGGCTACACCTTC. It translates to CASSLGTGTGHYGYTF.

The chain combines TRBV7-3 with TRBJ2-3; the D is unclear. Deletions cut 5 bases from V and 13 bases from J, with 25 bases between. Germline loops: CDR1 SGHTA, CDR2 FQGTGA. The CDR3 spans 15 residues. The CDR3 reads CASSAKRVSSYNEYF. The CDR3 DNA sequence: TGTGCCAGCAGCGCTAAGCGCGTGAGCTCCTACAATGAGTATTTT.

The chain's CDR3 is CASRASGTTIYF. The CDR3 region has the DNA TGTGCCAGCAGGGCCTCCGGGACCACCATATATTTT. This chain uses TRBV6-6 with TRBJ1-3, with D possibly TRBD1 on 5 matching bases. The CDR3 sequence is 12 residues long. Germline values: CDR1 MNHNY, CDR2 SVGAGI (reference sequence). The V end lost 6 bases, the J end lost 9 bases, and 12 bases lay between the germline ends.

As regards this clonotype: The junction departs from germline at one end; a sequencing error may be responsible. The chain combines TRBV7-2 with TRBJ2-1, with no clear D. This CDR3 region has 15 residues. Germline values: CDR1 SGHTA, CDR2 FQGNSA. The CDR3 DNA reads as TGTGCCAGCAGCTTTAACACCGACTCCTTCAATGAGCAGTTCTTC. Translation: CASSFNTDSFNEQFF.

The chain couples TRBV7-9 to TRBJ2-3; D not resolved. Germline loops: CDR1 SEHNR, CDR2 FQNEAQ (reference sequence). The CDR3 runs 15 residues. Between the trimmed V and J ends, which lost 5 bases and 4 bases, there was a span of 16 bases. The CDR3 bases are TGTGCCAGCAGCCATGGTGGTGAGGCTCCAGATACGCAGTATTTT. It is translated as CASSHGGEAPDTQYF.

With regard to this clonotype: One junction end disagrees with the germline gene, perhaps due to a read error. The chain recombines TRBV10-3 with TRBJ1-2, with D unclear. The CDR3 is 13 amino acids. CDR1 is ENHRY, CDR2 SYGVKD, per germline. The CDR3 coding sequence is TGTGCCAGCAGTTTCCAGGATAACTATGGCTACACCTTC. It codes for CASSFQDNYGYTF.

This clonotype came up a few times. The rearrangement uses TRBV29-1 and TRBJ2-7; D possibly uses TRBD1 or TRBD2 (5 bases each). Per germline, CDR1 SQVTM and CDR2 ANQGSEA. Between the trimmed V and J ends, which lost 8 bases and 2 bases, there was a span of 13 bases. This CDR3 is 12 amino acids long. The CDR3 sequence: CSSRDVTYEQYF. CDR3 DNA sequence: TGCAGCTCCCGGGACGTCACCTACGAGCAGTACTTC.

This clonotype was counted at least ten times. V and J are TRBV24-1 and TRBJ1-5; D gene ambiguous. In germline, CDR1 is KGHDR, CDR2 SFDVKD. Deletions cut 7 bases from V and 3 bases from J, with 9 bases between. The CDR3 length is 13 residues. CDR3 nucleotide sequence: TGTGCCACCAGAGCAGGTGACAATCAGCCCCAGCATTTT. It yields the protein CATRAGDNQPQHF.

V is TRBV20-1 and J is TRBJ1-5, with D maybe TRBD1 (5 bases). Germline V CDR1 and CDR2: DFQATT, SNEGSKA (reference sequence). CDR3 length: 12 amino acids. With 7 bases removed from V and 7 bases from J, the gap between germline ends came to 14 bases. The CDR3 DNA reads as TGCAGTGTTGATTTGGGGGAGCAGCCCCAGCATTTT. Translating gives CSVDLGEQPQHF.

DNA of the CDR3: TGCAGTGCGACGGTTGTGCAGGGAGATGGGGCCAACGTCCTGACTTTC. Translated: CSATVVQGDGANVLTF. The chain uses TRBV20-1 and TRBJ2-6; D tentatively reads TRBD1 or TRBD2 (5 bases each). The ends were cut back, 6 bases at V and 3 bases at J, with 18 bases in the middle. This CDR3 region has 16 residues. Per germline, CDR1 DFQATT and CDR2 SNEGSKA (reference sequence).

V and J are TRBV7-2 and TRBJ2-3; 7 positions agree with TRBD1. The CDR3 is 15 amino acids. Per germline, CDR1 SGHTA and CDR2 FQGNSA. Trimming took 3 bases from V and 15 from J; bases not matched to a gene: 18. The CDR3, as DNA: TGTGCCAGCAGCTTTAGTCCAGCACAGGGGAGCCAGTACTATTTT. This sequence encodes CASSFSPAQGSQYYF. Combining the CDR3 with reference TRBV7-2 and TRBJ2-3 gives the whole variable domain GAGVSQSPSNKVTEKGKDVELRCDPISGHTALYWYRQSLGQGLEFLIYFQGNSAPDKSGLPSDRFSAERTGGSVSTLTIQRTQQEDSAVYLCASSFSPAQGSQYYFGPGTRLTVL.

A remark on this clonotype: This may be a read error, as it is one base from a much larger clone. The V call is TRBV12-3 or TRBV12-4, the J call TRBJ2-7; possibly TRBD1 or TRBD2 for D (5 bases each). The CDR3 covers 14 residues. Trimming stripped 8 bases from V and 6 bases from J, with 20 bases between. The CDR3 loop reads CASLRAGRVGEQYF. The CDR3 DNA sequence: TGTGCCAGCCTTAGGGCGGGCAGGGTGGGCGAGCAGTACTTC.

This clonotype was seen a handful of times. Possible read error: a much larger clone is one base away. The chain recombines TRBV25-1 with TRBJ2-3; possibly TRBD2 for D (6 bases). There are 15 residues in the CDR3. Germline CDR1 and CDR2: MGHDK and SYGVNS. The chain's CDR3 is CAGSPRETSTDTQYF. CDR3 sequence (DNA): TGTGCCGGCAGTCCCCGGGAGACTAGCACAGATACGCAGTATTTT.

The chain employs TRBV15 and TRBJ1-2; a weak D match, TRBD2 (6 bases). The end of the DNA aligns better with TRBJ2-5, so the J call may be wrong. This CDR3 region has 14 residues. Germline V lookup: CDR1 LNHNV, CDR2 YYDKDF (reference sequence). The CDR3 DNA follows: TGTGCCACCAGCAGAAGACTAGTGGAGGAAACCCAGTACTTC. It translates to CATSRRLVEETQYF.

This clonotype was detected many times. J is TRBJ2-2 and V is TRBV7-2, with 9 bases lining up with TRBD1. CDR3 length equals 17 residues. The ends lost 1 base at V and 6 bases at J; junction bases unmatched: 9. The V gene's germline CDR1 is SGHTA and CDR2 FQGNSA. CDR3 sequence reads: CASSLGTGAMVAGELFF. CDR3 DNA sequence: TGTGCCAGCAGCTTAGGGACAGGGGCGATGGTGGCCGGGGAGCTGTTTTTT.

With respect to this clonotype: The final CDR3 position lacks the conserved phenylalanine or tryptophan, pointing to a likely read error. Because the CDR3's place on the DNA is in doubt, the DNA is left out and the CDR3 is given as listed by TCRdb. V is TRBV7-9 and J is TRBJ1-2. The germline V gene encodes CDR1 SEHNR and CDR2 FQNEAQ (reference sequence). The CDR3 spans 13 residues, counting both ends. CDR3 sequence reads: CASSSDITENTKA.

This clonotype has a count of ten or more. CDR3 nucleotide sequence: TGTGCCAGCAGCTTAGATCTGGGTGGACGAACGAGCTCCTACGAGCAGTACTTC. It codes for CASSLDLGGRTSSYEQYF. This chain links TRBV7-9 with TRBJ2-7; no clear D gene. This CDR3 has 18 residues. The germline CDR1 and CDR2 sequences are SEHNR and FQNEAQ (reference sequence). V lost 1 base and J 0 bases, leaving 19 bases between the germline ends.

This chain uses TRBV19 with TRBJ2-5; D unclear. Germline CDR1 reads LNHDA; CDR2 reads SQIVND (reference sequence). The CDR3 totals 13 residues. V was shortened by 4 bases and J by 7 bases, with 13 bases between the two germline ends. The CDR3 spells CASSRRGSGTQYF. The CDR3 bases are TGTGCCAGTAGTAGGCGTGGCTCAGGGACCCAGTACTTC.

CDR3: CATSRGLGWLETQYF. Here the CDR3 DNA reads TGTGCCACCAGCAGAGGGCTAGGCTGGTTAGAGACCCAGTACTTC. J is TRBJ2-5 and V is TRBV15; D is undetermined. V shed 1 base and J shed 4 bases, with 13 bases lying between them. Germline assignment: CDR1 LNHNV and CDR2 YYDKDF (reference sequence). This CDR3 region has 15 residues.

As regards this clonotype: At one end, the junction sequence differs from germline, possibly due to a read error. This chain uses TRBV7-2 with TRBJ2-3; the D gene could be TRBD1 or TRBD2 (5 bases each). The CDR3 runs to 14 residues. The germline CDR1 and CDR2 sequences are SGHTA and FQGNSA. CDR3 residues: CASSSWGNRDTQHF. The CDR3 DNA is TGTGCCAGCAGCTCCTGGGGGAACAGAGATACGCAACATTTT.

The chain has TRBV2 and TRBJ1-1; no clear D gene. The V and J ends lost 3 bases and 7 bases respectively, with 6 bases between them. The germline V gene has CDR1 SNHLY and CDR2 FYNNEI. This CDR3 spans 11 amino acids. The CDR3 region has the DNA TGTGCCAGCAGTGACGTCAATGAAGCTTTCTTT. Protein product: CASSDVNEAFF.